One TCR beta chain is described in this entry. The assay was immunoSEQ multiplex PCR, and TCRdb's table has in-frame clones only and misses some. The repertoire holds tens of thousands of clones, with roughly 80% as singletons. This record comes from a study of blood T cell repertoires in COVID-19. Per the germline V gene, CDR1 is SGHDN and CDR2 is FVKESK. This CDR3 spans 16 amino acids. With 1 base removed from V and 3 bases from J, the gap between germline ends came to 16 bases. The chain has TRBV14 and TRBJ2-7; D is possibly TRBD1 (6 bases). This clonotype was obtained from a man aged 55 to 70 in a cohort sampled during active COVID-19. Sample: peripheral blood. CDR3 region: CASSQGIGRGGYEQYF. The CDR3 DNA sequence: TGTGCCAGCAGCCAAGGGATAGGCAGGGGCGGCTACGAGCAGTACTTC.